This TCR beta chain was profiled in a study of CD8 T cells in Susac syndrome. In its sample, this clonotype was seen a few times. V lost 5 bases, J lost 5 bases, and 6 bases lay in between. The germline CDR1 and CDR2 sequences are SGHTA and FQGTGA. This CDR3 region has 11 residues. RNA was extracted with the RNeasy kit, and a quantity of 0.5 to 1 ug was reverse transcribed using random hexamers. TCRdb re-analysed the immunoSEQ multiplex PCR reads in MiXCR, keeping a single row per CDR3 protein. Of some 110,000 distinct CDR3 sequences listed, around 92% are singletons. The genes are TRBV7-3 and TRBJ2-5; a weak D match, TRBD1 (5 bases). Sequencing used CD4+ T cells from PBMCs. The clonotype was recovered from a human donor with multiple sclerosis. The CDR3 bases are TGTGCCAGCAGCAAGGGGGAGACCCAGTACTTC. This gives the protein CASSKGETQYF.